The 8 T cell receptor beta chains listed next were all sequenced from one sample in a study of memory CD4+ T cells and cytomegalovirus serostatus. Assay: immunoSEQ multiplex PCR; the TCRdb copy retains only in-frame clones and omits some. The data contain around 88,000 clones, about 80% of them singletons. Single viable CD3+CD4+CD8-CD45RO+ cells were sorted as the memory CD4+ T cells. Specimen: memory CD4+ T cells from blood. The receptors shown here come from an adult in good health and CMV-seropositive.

The CDR3: CASSPQGGSYEQYF. The CDR3 DNA reads TGTGCCAGCAGCCCTCAAGGGGGCTCCTACGAGCAGTACTTC. V gene TRBV9 combines with J gene TRBJ2-7, with D maybe TRBD1 (6 bases). Trimming took 4 bases from V and 0 from J, leaving 11 bases between them. The CDR3 is 14 residues long. CDR1 is SGDLS, CDR2 YYNGEE, per germline.

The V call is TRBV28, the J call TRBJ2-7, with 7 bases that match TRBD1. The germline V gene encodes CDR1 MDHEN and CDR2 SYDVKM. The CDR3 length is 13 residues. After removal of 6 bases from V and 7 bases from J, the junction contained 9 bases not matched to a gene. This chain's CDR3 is CASRSTGAREQYF. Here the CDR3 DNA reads TGTGCCAGCAGATCCACAGGGGCGCGGGAGCAGTACTTC.

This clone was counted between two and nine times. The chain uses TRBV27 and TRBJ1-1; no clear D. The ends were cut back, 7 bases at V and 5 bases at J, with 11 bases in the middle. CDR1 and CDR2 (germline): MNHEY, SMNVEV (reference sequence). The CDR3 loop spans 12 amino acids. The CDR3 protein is CASIRLETEAFF. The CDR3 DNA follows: TGTGCCAGCATCCGTTTAGAGACTGAAGCTTTCTTT.

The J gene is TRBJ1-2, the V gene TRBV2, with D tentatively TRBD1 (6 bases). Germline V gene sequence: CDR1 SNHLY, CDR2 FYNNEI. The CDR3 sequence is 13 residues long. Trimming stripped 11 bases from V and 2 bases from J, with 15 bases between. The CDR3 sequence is CASDQGGNYGYTF. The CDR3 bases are TGTGCCTCAGACCAAGGGGGGAACTATGGCTACACCTTC.

The CDR3 sequence: CASSMRERGVETQYF. For the CDR3, the DNA is TGTGCCAGCAGCATGCGGGAGCGGGGTGTAGAGACCCAGTACTTC. This chain links TRBV5-4 with TRBJ2-5, with 7 bases matching TRBD2. The CDR3 is made up of 15 amino acids. The J segment lost 4 bases and the V segment lost 4 bases, leaving 10 bases of the junction unmatched. The germline gives CDR1 SGHNT, CDR2 YYREEE (reference sequence).

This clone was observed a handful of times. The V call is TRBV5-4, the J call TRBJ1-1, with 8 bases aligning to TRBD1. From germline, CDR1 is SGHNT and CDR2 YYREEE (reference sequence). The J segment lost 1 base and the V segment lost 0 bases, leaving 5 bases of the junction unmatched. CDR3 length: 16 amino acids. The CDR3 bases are TGTGCCAGCAGCTTGGGGACAGGGTCGGGGAACACTGAAGCTTTCTTT. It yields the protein CASSLGTGSGNTEAFF.

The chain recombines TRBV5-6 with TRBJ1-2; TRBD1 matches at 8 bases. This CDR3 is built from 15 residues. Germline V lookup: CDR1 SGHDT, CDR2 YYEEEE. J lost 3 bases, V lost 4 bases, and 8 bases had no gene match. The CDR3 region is CASSPPTGAYYGYTF. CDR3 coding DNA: TGTGCCAGCAGCCCCCCGACAGGGGCTTACTATGGCTACACCTTC.

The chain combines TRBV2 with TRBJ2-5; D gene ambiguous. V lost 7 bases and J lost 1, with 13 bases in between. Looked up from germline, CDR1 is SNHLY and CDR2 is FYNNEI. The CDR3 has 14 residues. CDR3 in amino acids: CASNLQPTQETQYF. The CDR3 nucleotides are TGTGCCAGCAACCTACAGCCCACCCAAGAGACCCAGTACTTC. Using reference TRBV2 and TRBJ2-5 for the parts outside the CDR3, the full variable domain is EPEVTQTPSHQVTQMGQEVILRCVPISNHLYFYWYRQILGQKVEFLVSFYNNEISEKSEIFDDQFSVERPDGSNFTLKIRSTKLEDSAMYFCASNLQPTQETQYFGPGTRLLVL.